The T cell receptor beta chain under discussion was sequenced for a study of blood T cell repertoires in COVID-19. Overall study context: Cohort 3 donors counted as recovered after two negative PCRs, clearance, or resolved symptoms. Acute and convalescent COVID-19 samples came from the United States, Italy and Spain.

The protocol was immunoSEQ multiplex PCR, while the TCRdb copy is restricted to in-frame clones and leaves out a portion. The table includes roughly 140,000 clones, nearly 85% detected once. V lost 6 bases and J lost 5, with 11 bases in between. The CDR3 sequence is 13 residues long. Which cohort a participant joined came from the clinical history participants gave. The receptor's source is a man aged 45 to 65 in a cohort exposed to, infected with or recovered from COVID-19 (not recorded which). J is TRBJ2-1 and V is TRBV12-3 or TRBV12-4; TRBD2 might be the D (6 bases). Sequencing was done on a sample of PBMCs or T cells enriched from blood (not recorded which). DNA for the CDR3: TGTGCCAGCAGGGGGACTCCCAACAATGAGCAGTTCTTC. It encodes CASRGTPNNEQFF.